This note documents a single T cell receptor beta chain sequence. The data belong to a study of shared clonotypes between healthy human individuals. Overall study: The study used three CD4 naive, three CD4 memory, two CD8 naive and one CD8 memory plate per donor.

Authors' analysis steps: Because ImmunoSEQ provided only junction sequences with no quality scores, the filtering differed. Here immunoSEQ multiplex PCR was the method, and the copy in TCRdb shows in-frame clones only, minus some. V and J calls and clone size are given by that table; D and trimming were obtained from the DNA. Counted here are hundreds of thousands of clones, 95% to 97% occurring once; the ten biggest clones make up more than 0.3%. Germline V gives CDR1 SQVTM, CDR2 ANQGSEA. The CDR3 consists of 12 residues. V dropped 4 bases and J dropped 4 bases, with 11 bases sitting between them. This sequence originates from a man aged 30 to 39 in good health. Sequencing was done on a sample of memory CD8+ T cells sorted from blood. Subset in this sample: CD45RO+ cells pooled with CCR7-negative TemRA cells. The V call is TRBV29-1, the J call TRBJ2-7; D is uncertain. The CDR3 nucleotides read TGCAGCGTTGTACGAAGCGAATACGAGCAGTACTTC. It yields the protein CSVVRSEYEQYF.